This T cell receptor beta chain came from a study of PD-1 blockade in classical Hodgkin lymphoma. Some clones are missing from TCRdb's copy, which holds only in-frame ones; the method was immunoSEQ multiplex PCR. The profile covers about 22,000 clones, with over 65% appearing a single time and roughly 21% taken by the ten largest. In regard to this clone: No antigen is known for it.

Germline V lookup: CDR1 MNHNS, CDR2 SASEGT. This CDR3 is built from 21 residues. V was shortened by 2 bases and J by 6 bases, with 35 bases between the two germline ends. Study results and limitations: Relapsed/refractory patients reportedly had the lowest baseline TCR diversity, below newly diagnosed patients, who were below healthy donors. By C4D1, diversity of CD4+ TCRs had risen significantly, whereas that of CD8+ TCRs had not.

Noted time point: cycle 4 day 1 (C4D1), after 6 weeks of nivolumab. Patients all relapsed after autologous stem cell transplantation, and there was variation in brentuximab vedotin exposure. Best outcomes ranged across complete response, partial response and progressive disease. The sequence was collected from a human donor with classical Hodgkin lymphoma. Sequencing used peripheral blood mononuclear cells (PBMCs), obtained before the fourth cycle of nivolumab. This sequence joins TRBV6-1 and TRBJ2-7; D possibly uses TRBD1 or TRBD2 (5 bases each). In DNA, the CDR3 is TGTGCCAGCAGTGAAAAGGGGCGCTTGACGCCGGGCAGGAAAGACTACCTCGAGCAGTACTTC. It is translated as CASSEKGRLTPGRKDYLEQYF.